Described below is a single T cell receptor (beta chain) sequence and its context. The antigen remains unidentified. The germline V gene encodes CDR1 SEHNR and CDR2 FQNEAQ (reference sequence). The CDR3 contains 14 residues. V was shortened by 0 bases and J by 9 bases, with 12 bases between the two germline ends. These data belong to a study of T-cell memory formation after mild COVID-19. Study conclusions and caveats: Pre-infection memory carried some responding clones, suggesting that cross-reactive memory joined.

TCRdb re-called the 5' RACE reads through MiXCR, storing one row per CDR3 protein. The data contain hundreds of thousands of distinct CDR3 sequences, 28% of them singletons. The chain combines TRBV7-9 with TRBJ2-1, with D unclear. The sequence came from an adult woman who had mild COVID-19 (a few samples of this study predate the infection). Cell type and time point are not known. The sequenced sample was PBMCs or a T cell subset sorted from them (not recorded which). CDR3 DNA sequence: TGTGCCAGCAGCTTAGCCCTCATGGCGCCTGAGCAGTTCTTC. This gives the protein CASSLALMAPEQFF.